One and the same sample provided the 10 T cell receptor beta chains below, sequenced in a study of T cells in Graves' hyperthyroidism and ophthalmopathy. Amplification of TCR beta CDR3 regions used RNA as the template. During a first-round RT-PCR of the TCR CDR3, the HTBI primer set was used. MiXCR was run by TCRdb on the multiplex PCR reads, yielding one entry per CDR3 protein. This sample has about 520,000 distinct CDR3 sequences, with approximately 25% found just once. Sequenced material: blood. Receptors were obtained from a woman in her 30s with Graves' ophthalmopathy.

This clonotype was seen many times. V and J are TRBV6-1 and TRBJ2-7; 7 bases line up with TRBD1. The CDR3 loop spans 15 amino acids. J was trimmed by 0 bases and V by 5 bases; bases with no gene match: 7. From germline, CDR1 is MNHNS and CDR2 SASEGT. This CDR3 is CASSTGQLYSYEQYF. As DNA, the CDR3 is TGTGCCAGCAGTACGGGACAGCTCTACTCCTACGAGCAGTACTTC.

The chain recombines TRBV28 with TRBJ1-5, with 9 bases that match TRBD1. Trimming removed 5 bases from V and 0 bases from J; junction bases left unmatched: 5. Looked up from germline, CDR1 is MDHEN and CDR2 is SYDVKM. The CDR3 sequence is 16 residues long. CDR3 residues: CASSPKTGGSNQPQHF. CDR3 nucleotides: TGTGCCAGCAGTCCCAAGACAGGGGGTAGCAATCAGCCCCAGCATTTT.

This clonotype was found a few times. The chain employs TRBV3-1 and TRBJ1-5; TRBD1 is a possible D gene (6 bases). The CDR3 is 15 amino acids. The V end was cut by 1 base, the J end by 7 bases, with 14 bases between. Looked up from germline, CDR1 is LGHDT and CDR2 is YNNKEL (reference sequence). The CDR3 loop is CASSQGPGAVQPQHF. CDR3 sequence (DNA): TGTGCCAGCAGCCAAGGTCCGGGGGCGGTCCAGCCCCAGCATTTT.

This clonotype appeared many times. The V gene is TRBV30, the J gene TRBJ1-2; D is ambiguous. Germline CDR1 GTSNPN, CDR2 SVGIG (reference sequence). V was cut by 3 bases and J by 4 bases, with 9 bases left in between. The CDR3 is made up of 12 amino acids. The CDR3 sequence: CAWRESGYGYTF. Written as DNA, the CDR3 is TGTGCCTGGAGGGAAAGCGGCTATGGCTACACCTTC.

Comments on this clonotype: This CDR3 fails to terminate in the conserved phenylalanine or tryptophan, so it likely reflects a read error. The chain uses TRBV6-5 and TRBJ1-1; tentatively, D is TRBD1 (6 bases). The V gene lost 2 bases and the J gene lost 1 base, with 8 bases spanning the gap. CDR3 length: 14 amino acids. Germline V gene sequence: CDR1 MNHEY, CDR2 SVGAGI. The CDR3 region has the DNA TGTGCCAGCAGTTACCAGGGGACGAACACTGAAGCTTTCGTT. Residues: CASSYQGTNTEAFV.

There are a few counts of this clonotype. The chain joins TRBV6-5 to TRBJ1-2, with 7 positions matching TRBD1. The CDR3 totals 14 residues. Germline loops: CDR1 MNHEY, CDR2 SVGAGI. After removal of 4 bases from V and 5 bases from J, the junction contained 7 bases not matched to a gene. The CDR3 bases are TGTGCCAGCAGTTTTGACAGGGTGGAGTATGGCTACACCTTC. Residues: CASSFDRVEYGYTF.

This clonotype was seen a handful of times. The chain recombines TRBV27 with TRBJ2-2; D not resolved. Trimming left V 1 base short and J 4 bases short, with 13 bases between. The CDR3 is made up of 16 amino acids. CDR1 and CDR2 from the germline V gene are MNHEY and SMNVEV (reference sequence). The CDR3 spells CASSLYAVDLTGELFF. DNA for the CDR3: TGTGCCAGCAGTTTATACGCGGTTGACCTCACCGGGGAGCTGTTTTTT.

CDR3 protein: CASSWDGNYGYTF. The CDR3 bases are TGTGCCAGCAGCTGGGACGGTAACTATGGCTACACCTTC. V is TRBV5-5 and J is TRBJ1-2; D might be TRBD1 (5 bases). V was pared by 3 bases and J by 1 base, with 7 bases between. This CDR3 spans 13 amino acids. CDR1 SGHKS and CDR2 YYEKEE come from the germline V gene (reference sequence).

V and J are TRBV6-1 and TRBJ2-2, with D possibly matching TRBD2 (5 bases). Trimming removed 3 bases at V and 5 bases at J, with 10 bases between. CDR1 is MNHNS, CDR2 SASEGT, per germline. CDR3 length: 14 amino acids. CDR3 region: CASSEVSETGELFF. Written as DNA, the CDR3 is TGTGCCAGCAGTGAGGTTAGCGAAACCGGGGAGCTGTTTTTT.

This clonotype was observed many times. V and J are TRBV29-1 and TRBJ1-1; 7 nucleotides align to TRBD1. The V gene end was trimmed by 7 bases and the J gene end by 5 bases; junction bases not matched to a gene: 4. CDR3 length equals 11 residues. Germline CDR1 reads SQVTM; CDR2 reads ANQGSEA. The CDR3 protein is CSGNRGTEAFF. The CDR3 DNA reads TGCAGCGGAAACAGGGGAACTGAAGCTTTCTTT.